The entry that follows covers one T cell receptor beta chain sequence. Its cognate antigen is unknown. The sample originates from a study of T cells after yellow fever vaccination. The CDR3 runs 14 residues. The ends were cut back, 5 bases at V and 8 bases at J, with 18 bases in the middle. Germline V gene data show CDR1 as MDHEN and CDR2 as SYDVKM. TCR cDNA was made by 5'RACE template switching, adding a universal primer site and UMIs. A single record per CDR3 protein comes from TCRdb applying MiXCR to the 5' RACE reads. This sample has some 240,000 distinct CDR3 sequences; about 5.2% occur once, and the top ten carry roughly 3.3%. General observations from the study: At around 95% for CD4 and about 87% for CD8, most primary-vaccination clones showed up again after the booster. Across the CD4 and CD8 compartments, a small share of clonotypes was present in both.

The sequencing used CD4+ T cells sorted from PBMCs, collected on the day of the yellow fever booster vaccination. The J gene is TRBJ1-1, the V gene TRBV28; D perhaps matches TRBD1 (6 bases). The receptor comes from a young man who received the YFV17D yellow fever vaccine. The CDR3 here is CASSPTRDRPEAFF. The CDR3, as DNA: TGTGCCAGCAGTCCTACCCGTGACAGGCCCGAAGCTTTCTTT.